Described below is a single TCR beta chain sequence and its context. The data originate from a study of blood T cell repertoires in COVID-19. About the research overall: The origin of the acute and convalescent COVID-19 samples was the United States, Italy and Spain. T cells, B-cell-depleted T cells, or PBMCs supplied cDNA or gDNA.

Study processing details: Estimation of nucleated cell counts relied on the amplification of reference gene primers. Method: immunoSEQ multiplex PCR; TCRdb's copy keeps in-frame clones and lacks some. The V and J calls and clone size come from that table; D and trimming were worked out from the DNA. Among 200,000 to 300,000 clones listed, around nine tenths were seen once. Trimming took 5 bases from V and 4 from J, leaving 17 bases between them. CDR1 is SGHRS, CDR2 YFSETQ, per germline. The CDR3 spans 15 residues. The TCR originated in an older woman with active or convalescent COVID-19. This chain joins TRBV5-1 and TRBJ2-3; D gene unclear. The sequenced material came from peripheral blood. The CDR3 spells CASRRLLQVSDTQYF. CDR3 DNA sequence: TGCGCCAGCAGGCGCCTCCTTCAGGTTTCAGATACGCAGTATTTT.